The 9 T cell receptor beta chains listed next were all sequenced from one sample in a study of CD8+ T cells in alopecia areata. Extracted RNA was reverse transcribed into cDNA, the sequencing template. TCRdb's table, derived via immunoSEQ multiplex PCR, lists solely in-frame clones and lacks some. The sample includes some 180,000 clones, 50% to 70% of them seen just once. The sequenced sample was CD4+ T cells sorted from blood, obtained at week 0. The origin of the receptors is a human donor with alopecia areata.

This clone came up a few times. The CDR3 sequence is CACPPPVSNYGYTF. DNA for the CDR3: TGTGCCTGCCCGCCTCCCGTCTCTAACTATGGCTACACCTTC. This chain joins TRBV30 and TRBJ1-2; D not certain. V lost 6 bases and J 0 bases, leaving 14 bases between the germline ends. The CDR3 has 14 amino acids. Germline V gene sequence: CDR1 GTSNPN, CDR2 SVGIG (reference sequence).

The chain combines TRBV25-1 with TRBJ2-5; D uncertain. Per germline, CDR1 MGHDK and CDR2 SYGVNS. The CDR3 length is 14 residues. Trimming took 1 base from V and 4 from J, leaving 10 bases between them. CDR3 residues: CASSELAGLETQYF. The CDR3 DNA reads as TGTGCCAGCAGTGAATTGGCCGGGTTAGAGACCCAGTACTTC.

There are a few counts of this clone. V is TRBV9 and J is TRBJ2-3; TRBD1 matches 10 bases. The junction had 16 bases not matched to a gene; V was cut back by 3 bases and J by 0 bases. CDR3 length equals 20 residues. Germline lookup yields CDR1 SGDLS and CDR2 YYNGEE. CDR3 sequence reads: CASSERGQGKGRLSTDTQYF. The CDR3 DNA reads as TGTGCCAGCAGCGAGAGGGGACAGGGGAAAGGGAGACTGAGCACAGATACGCAGTATTTT.

The chain joins TRBV7-2 to TRBJ2-7; TRBD2 aligns across 13 bases. CDR3 size: 14 residues. Looked up from germline, CDR1 is SGHTA and CDR2 is FQGNSA. V dropped 5 bases and J dropped 3; count of bases not matched to a gene: 1. Here the CDR3 reads CASSRTSGGYEQYF. In nucleotides, the CDR3 is TGTGCCAGCAGCCGGACTAGCGGGGGCTACGAGCAGTACTTC.

As concerns this clone: A much larger clone lies one base from this, so it may be a read error. This rearrangement joins TRBV11-3 to TRBJ1-1; D unclear. CDR3 size: 11 residues. Germline loops: CDR1 SGHNT, CDR2 YENEEA. V lost 3 bases and J 4 bases, leaving 3 bases between the germline ends. The CDR3: CASSFSTEAFF. The CDR3 coding sequence is TGTGCCAGCAGCTTCAGCACTGAAGCTTTCTTT.

In this sample, this clone turned up once. The chain recombines TRBV7-9 with TRBJ1-2; D is unclear. The CDR3 has 12 residues. The V gene lost 5 bases and the J gene lost 8 bases, with 12 bases spanning the gap. CDR1 and CDR2 from the germline V gene are SEHNR and FQNEAQ (reference sequence). The chain's CDR3 is CASSLPQEGYTF. The CDR3 DNA reads as TGTGCCAGCAGCCTTCCACAAGAGGGCTACACCTTC.

The chain links TRBV27 to TRBJ2-4; D is tentatively TRBD1 or TRBD2 (5 bases each). Germline CDR1 and CDR2: MNHEY and SMNVEV (reference sequence). V lost 4 bases and J lost 1, with 11 bases in between. The CDR3 is 15 amino acids. The CDR3 protein is CASSSGAHAKNIQYF. The CDR3 DNA sequence: TGTGCCAGCAGTTCCGGGGCGCACGCCAAAAACATTCAGTACTTC.

This chain uses TRBV27 with TRBJ2-7, with D tentatively TRBD2 (6 bases). In germline, CDR1 is MNHEY, CDR2 SMNVEV (reference sequence). V shed 0 bases and J shed 2 bases, with 8 bases lying between them. CDR3 length: 14 amino acids. CDR3: CASSLSGLPYEQYF. CDR3 nucleotides: TGTGCCAGCAGTTTATCGGGACTCCCCTACGAGCAGTACTTC.

The CDR3 sequence: CASSRDRPAYGYTF. Written as DNA, the CDR3 is TGCGCCAGCAGCCGGGACAGGCCCGCCTATGGCTACACCTTC. The chain employs TRBV5-1 and TRBJ1-2; 8 bases align to TRBD1. This CDR3 comprises 14 residues. The germline V gene encodes CDR1 SGHRS and CDR2 YFSETQ. V trimming: 4 bases; J trimming: 4 bases; junction bases outside the gene matches: 6. The full variable domain, with the rest looked up from reference TRBV5-1 and TRBJ1-2, is KAGVTQTPRYLIKTRGQQVTLSCSPISGHRSVSWYQQTPGQGLQFLFEYFSETQRNKGNFPGRFSGRQFSNSRSEMNVSTLELGDSALYLCASSRDRPAYGYTFGSGTRLTVV.